These T cell receptor beta chains were read from a single sample in a study of vaccination and CD4 T cells after COVID-19. MiXCR was run by TCRdb on the PCR reads, yielding one entry per CDR3 protein. The sample has under 25,000 distinct CDR3 sequences, roughly 67% seen once. Their antigens remain unidentified. Sequences were obtained from CD4+ T cells from blood, cultured in vitro. The receptors derive from a human donor who had recovered from COVID-19. Both conserved end residues are part of each CDR3. Fields, in order: CDR3 DNA, CDR3 protein, D gene, CDR3 length, J gene, clone size, V gene. The D gene is left open where the match is weak. Clone size is not always given. Where it is, it says once, few, many or a class for expanded clones.

DNA: TGTGCCAGCTCCCGCTGCGAGGGCCGCAATCAGCCCCAGCATTTT
CDR3: CASSRCEGRNQPQHF
D: .
length: 15
J: TRBJ1-5
size: .
V: TRBV12-3/TRBV12-4

DNA: TGTGCCAGCAGTCCCGGAGGTATACAGGGGAAGACCCAGTACTTC
CDR3: CASSPGGIQGKTQYF
D: TRBD1
length: 15
J: TRBJ2-5
size: .
V: TRBV28

DNA: TGTGCCAGCAGCCCAAGGGACCGGGGGAATAGCAATCAGCCCCAGCATTTT
CDR3: CASSPRDRGNSNQPQHF
D: .
length: 17
J: TRBJ1-5
size: few
V: TRBV28

DNA: TGTGCCACCAGCAGAGATGGCCAGGGGCGGGAGACCCAGTACTTC
CDR3: CATSRDGQGRETQYF
D: .
length: 15
J: TRBJ2-5
size: .
V: TRBV15

DNA: TGTGCCAGCAGTTACAAATGGCCGTCCTTGTTGAACACTGAAGCTTTCTTT
CDR3: CASSYKWPSLLNTEAFF
D: .
length: 17
J: TRBJ1-1
size: .
V: TRBV6-5

DNA: TGTGCCAGCAGAACCGACAGGCGAAACACTGAAGCTTTCTTT
CDR3: CASRTDRRNTEAFF
D: .
length: 14
J: TRBJ1-1
size: .
V: TRBV6-1

DNA: TGTGCCAGCAGTTTAGCCTTCCGGACGGGTGAAAAACTGTTTTTT
CDR3: CASSLAFRTGEKLFF
D: .
length: 15
J: TRBJ1-4
size: .
V: TRBV27

DNA: TGCAGTGCCGCCGGGACAGGGAGACTTCACCGCAATCAGCCCCAGCATTTT
CDR3: CSAAGTGRLHRNQPQHF
D: TRBD1
length: 17
J: TRBJ1-5
size: .
V: TRBV20-1

DNA: TGTGCCAGCAGCCAGGGGGCGGGCACGACAAATGAGCAGTTCTTC
CDR3: CASSQGAGTTNEQFF
D: .
length: 15
J: TRBJ2-1
size: .
V: TRBV3-1

DNA: TGCGCCAGCTCGCGTCAACGGACCAATTCACCCCTCCACTTT
CDR3: CASSRQRTNSPLHF
D: .
length: 14
J: TRBJ1-6
size: .
V: TRBV10-1

DNA: TGTGCCAGCAGTAACGGCAGGGCCCTGGGGGGCTACACCTTC
CDR3: CASSNGRALGGYTF
D: .
length: 14
J: TRBJ1-2
size: .
V: TRBV6-2/TRBV6-3

DNA: TGTGCCAGCAGTTATGCAGGAGGGAGCAATTCACCCCTCCACTTT
CDR3: CASSYAGGSNSPLHF
D: .
length: 15
J: TRBJ1-6
size: .
V: TRBV6-2/TRBV6-3

DNA: TGTGCCAGCAGCCGCCCTCCGGGGACGGGAGCTTTCTTT
CDR3: CASSRPPGTGAFF
D: .
length: 13
J: TRBJ1-1
size: .
V: TRBV27

DNA: TGTGCCAGTAGTATCTGGGGGTCGAACACTGAAGCTTTCTTT
CDR3: CASSIWGSNTEAFF
D: .
length: 14
J: TRBJ1-1
size: .
V: TRBV19

DNA: TGTGCCAGCAGCTTGGTGCAGGGCTTTGATGGCTACACCTTC
CDR3: CASSLVQGFDGYTF
D: .
length: 14
J: TRBJ1-2
size: .
V: TRBV5-4

DNA: TGTGCCAGCAGCGTATGGGGAAGTGGCGCCTCCTATGGCTACACCTTC
CDR3: CASSVWGSGASYGYTF
D: .
length: 16
J: TRBJ1-2
size: .
V: TRBV9